This TCR beta chain was sequenced during a study of blood T cell repertoires in COVID-19. Overall study context: From the United States, Italy and Spain came samples of acute and convalescent COVID-19. Nucleic acid was either cDNA or gDNA, and it came from T cells, B-cell-depleted T cells, or PBMCs.

Authors' methods: Reference gene primer amplification yielded estimated nucleated cell counts. This table comes from immunoSEQ multiplex PCR, and its TCRdb copy is limited to in-frame clones, with some not included. V and J calls and clone size are those listed in that table; D and trimming were worked out from the DNA. The table has about 120,000 clones, around 85% seen once. The sequence was collected from a man in his sixties with acute or convalescent COVID-19. Sequencing was done on a sample of peripheral blood.

The CDR3 is CASSLKGGGTEAFF. The CDR3 DNA reads as TGTGCCAGCAGTTTAAAAGGGGGCGGGACTGAAGCTTTCTTT. J is TRBJ1-1 and V is TRBV27; 7 nucleotides line up with TRBD1. CDR3 length equals 14 residues. The J segment lost 5 bases and the V segment lost 2 bases, leaving 5 bases of the junction unmatched. Germline lookup yields CDR1 MNHEY and CDR2 SMNVEV (reference sequence).